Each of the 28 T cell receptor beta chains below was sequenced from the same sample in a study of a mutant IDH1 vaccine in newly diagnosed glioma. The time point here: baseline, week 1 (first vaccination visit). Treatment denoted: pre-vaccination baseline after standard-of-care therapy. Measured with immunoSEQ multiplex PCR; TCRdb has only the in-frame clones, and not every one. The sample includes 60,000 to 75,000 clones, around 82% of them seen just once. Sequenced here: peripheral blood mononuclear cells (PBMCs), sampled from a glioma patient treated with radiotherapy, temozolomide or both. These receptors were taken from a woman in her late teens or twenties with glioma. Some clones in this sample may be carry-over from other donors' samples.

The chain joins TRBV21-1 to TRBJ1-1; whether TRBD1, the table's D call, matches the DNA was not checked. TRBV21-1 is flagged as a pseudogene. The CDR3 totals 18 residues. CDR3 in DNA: TGTGCCAGCAGCAAAGACCAGGGGCGTTTCCCAATGAACACTGAAGCTTTCTTT. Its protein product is CASSKDQGRFPMNTEAFF.

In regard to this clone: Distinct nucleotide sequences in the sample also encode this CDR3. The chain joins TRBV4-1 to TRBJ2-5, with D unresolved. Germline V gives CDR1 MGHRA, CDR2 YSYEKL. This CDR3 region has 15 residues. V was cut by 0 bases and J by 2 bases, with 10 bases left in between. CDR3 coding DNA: TGCGCCAGCAGCCAAGATGTAACGGGTCAAGAGACCCAGTACTTC. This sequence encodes CASSQDVTGQETQYF.

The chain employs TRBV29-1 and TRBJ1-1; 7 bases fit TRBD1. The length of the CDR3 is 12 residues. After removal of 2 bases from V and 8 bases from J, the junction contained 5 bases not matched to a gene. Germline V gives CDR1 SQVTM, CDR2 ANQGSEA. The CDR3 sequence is CSVEPGQKEAFF. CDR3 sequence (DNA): TGCAGCGTTGAACCGGGACAGAAAGAAGCTTTCTTT.

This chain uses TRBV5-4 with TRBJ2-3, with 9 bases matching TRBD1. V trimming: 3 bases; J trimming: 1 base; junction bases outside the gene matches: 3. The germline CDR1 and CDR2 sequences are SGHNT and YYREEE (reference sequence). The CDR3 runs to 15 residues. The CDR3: CASSSGQGRTDTQYF. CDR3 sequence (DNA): TGTGCCAGCAGCTCAGGACAGGGGCGCACAGATACGCAGTATTTT.

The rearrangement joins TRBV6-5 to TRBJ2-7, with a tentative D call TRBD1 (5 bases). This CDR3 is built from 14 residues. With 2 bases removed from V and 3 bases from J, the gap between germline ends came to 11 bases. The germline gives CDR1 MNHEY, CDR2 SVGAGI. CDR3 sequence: CASSYGRGGYEQYF. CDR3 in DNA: TGTGCCAGCAGTTACGGAAGGGGCGGCTACGAGCAGTACTTC.

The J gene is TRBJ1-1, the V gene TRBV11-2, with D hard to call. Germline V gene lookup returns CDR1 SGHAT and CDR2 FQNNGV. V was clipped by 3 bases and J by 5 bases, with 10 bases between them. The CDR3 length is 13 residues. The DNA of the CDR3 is TGTGCCAGCAGCTTGTGGGGAGATACTGAAGCTTTCTTT. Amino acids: CASSLWGDTEAFF.

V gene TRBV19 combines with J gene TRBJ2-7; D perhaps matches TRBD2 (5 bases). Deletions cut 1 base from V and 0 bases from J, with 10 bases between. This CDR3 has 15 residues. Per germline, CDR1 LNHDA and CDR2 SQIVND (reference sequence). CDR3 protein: CASSIGGLSSYEQYF. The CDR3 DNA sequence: TGTGCCAGTAGTATAGGAGGGCTCAGCTCCTACGAGCAGTACTTC. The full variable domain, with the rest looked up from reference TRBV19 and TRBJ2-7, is DGGITQSPKYLFRKEGQNVTLSCEQNLNHDAMYWYRQDPGQGLRLIYYSQIVNDFQKGDIAEGYSVSREKKESFPLTVTSAQKNPTAFYLCASSIGGLSSYEQYFGPGTRLTVT.

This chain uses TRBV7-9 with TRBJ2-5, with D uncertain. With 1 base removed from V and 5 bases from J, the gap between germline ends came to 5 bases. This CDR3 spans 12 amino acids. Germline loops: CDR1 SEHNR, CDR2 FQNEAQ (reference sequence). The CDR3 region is CASSLGVETQYF. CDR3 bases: TGTGCCAGCAGCTTAGGGGTGGAGACCCAGTACTTC. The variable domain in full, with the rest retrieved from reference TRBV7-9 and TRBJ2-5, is DTGVSQNPRHKITKRGQNVTFRCDPISEHNRLYWYRQTLGQGPEFLTYFQNEAQLEKSRLLSDRFSAERPKGSFSTLEIQRTEQGDSAMYLCASSLGVETQYFGPGTRLLVL.

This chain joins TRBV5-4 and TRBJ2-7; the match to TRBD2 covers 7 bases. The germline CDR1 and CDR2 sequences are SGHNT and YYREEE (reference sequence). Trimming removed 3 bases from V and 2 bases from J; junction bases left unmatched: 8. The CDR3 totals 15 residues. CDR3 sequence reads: CASSSSGRLTYEQYF. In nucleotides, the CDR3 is TGTGCCAGCAGCTCTAGCGGCCGCCTTACCTACGAGCAGTACTTC.

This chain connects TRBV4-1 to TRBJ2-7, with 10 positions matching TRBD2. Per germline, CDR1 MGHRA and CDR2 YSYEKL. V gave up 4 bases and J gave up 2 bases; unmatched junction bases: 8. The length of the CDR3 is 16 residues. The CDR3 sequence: CASSPGVLAGPYEQYF. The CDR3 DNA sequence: TGCGCCAGCAGCCCGGGGGTACTAGCGGGACCCTACGAGCAGTACTTC.

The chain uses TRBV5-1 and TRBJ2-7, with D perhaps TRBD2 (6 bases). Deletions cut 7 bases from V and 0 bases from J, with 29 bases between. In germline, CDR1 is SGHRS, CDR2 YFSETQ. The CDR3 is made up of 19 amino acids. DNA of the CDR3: TGCGCCAGCTATGAAGGGCCCAGGGATGCGGGAATACTCTCCTACGAGCAGTACTTC. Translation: CASYEGPRDAGILSYEQYF.

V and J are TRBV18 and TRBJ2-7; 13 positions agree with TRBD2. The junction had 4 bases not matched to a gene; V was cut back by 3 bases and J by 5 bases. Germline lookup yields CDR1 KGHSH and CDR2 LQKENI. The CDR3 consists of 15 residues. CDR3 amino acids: CASSPRTSGSHEQYF. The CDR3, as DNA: TGTGCCAGCTCACCTAGGACTAGCGGGAGCCACGAGCAGTACTTC.

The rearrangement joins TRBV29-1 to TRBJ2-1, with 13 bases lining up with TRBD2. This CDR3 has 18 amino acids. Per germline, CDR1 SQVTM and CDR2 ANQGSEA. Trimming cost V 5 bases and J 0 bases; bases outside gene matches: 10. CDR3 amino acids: CSVSGTSGTVSSYNEQFF. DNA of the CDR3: TGCAGCGTTTCCGGGACTAGCGGGACGGTGAGCTCCTACAATGAGCAGTTCTTC.

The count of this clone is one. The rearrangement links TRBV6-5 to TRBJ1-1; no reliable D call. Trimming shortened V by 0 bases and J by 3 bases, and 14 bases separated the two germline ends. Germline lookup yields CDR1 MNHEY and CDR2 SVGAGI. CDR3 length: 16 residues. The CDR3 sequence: CASSYSTDPRDTEAFF. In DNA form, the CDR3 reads TGTGCCAGCAGTTACTCCACAGACCCCCGGGACACTGAAGCTTTCTTT.

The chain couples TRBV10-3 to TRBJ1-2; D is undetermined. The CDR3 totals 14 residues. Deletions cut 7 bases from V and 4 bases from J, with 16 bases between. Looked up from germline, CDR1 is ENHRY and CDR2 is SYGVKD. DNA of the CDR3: TGTGCCATCAAAGAGGACCAGGACTCCTATGGCTACACCTTC. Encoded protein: CAIKEDQDSYGYTF.

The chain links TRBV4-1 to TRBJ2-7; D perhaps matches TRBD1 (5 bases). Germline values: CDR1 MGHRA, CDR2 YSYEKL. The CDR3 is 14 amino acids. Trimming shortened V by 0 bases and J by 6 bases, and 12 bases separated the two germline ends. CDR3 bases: TGCGCCAGCAGCCAAGAGACAGTATACGGCGAGCAGTACTTC. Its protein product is CASSQETVYGEQYF.

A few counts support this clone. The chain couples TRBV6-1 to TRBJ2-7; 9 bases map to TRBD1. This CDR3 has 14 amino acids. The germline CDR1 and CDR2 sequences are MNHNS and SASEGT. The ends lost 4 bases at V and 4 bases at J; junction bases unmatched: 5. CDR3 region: CASSVRQGGYEQYF. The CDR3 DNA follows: TGTGCCAGCAGTGTCAGACAGGGGGGTTACGAGCAGTACTTC.

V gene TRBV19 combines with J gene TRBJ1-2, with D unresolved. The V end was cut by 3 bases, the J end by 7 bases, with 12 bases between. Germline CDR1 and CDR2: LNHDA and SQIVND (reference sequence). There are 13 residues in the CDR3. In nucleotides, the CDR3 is TGTGCCAGTAGTATCCTGGCCCAGGCTGGCTACACCTTC. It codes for CASSILAQAGYTF.

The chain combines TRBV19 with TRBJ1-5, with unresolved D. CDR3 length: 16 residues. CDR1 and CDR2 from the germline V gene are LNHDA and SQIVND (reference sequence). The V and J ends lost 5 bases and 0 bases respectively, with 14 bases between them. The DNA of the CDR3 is TGTGCCAGTAGTCCCTTTATGGGGAATAGCAATCAGCCCCAGCATTTT. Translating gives CASSPFMGNSNQPQHF. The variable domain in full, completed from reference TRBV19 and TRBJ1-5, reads DGGITQSPKYLFRKEGQNVTLSCEQNLNHDAMYWYRQDPGQGLRLIYYSQIVNDFQKGDIAEGYSVSREKKESFPLTVTSAQKNPTAFYLCASSPFMGNSNQPQHFGDGTRLSIL.

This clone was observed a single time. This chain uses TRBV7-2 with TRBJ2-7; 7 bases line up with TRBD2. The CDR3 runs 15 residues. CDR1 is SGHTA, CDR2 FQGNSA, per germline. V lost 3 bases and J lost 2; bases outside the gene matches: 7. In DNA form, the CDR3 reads TGTGCCAGCAGCTTTGGGGCGGGGGATACCTACGAGCAGTACTTC. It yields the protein CASSFGAGDTYEQYF. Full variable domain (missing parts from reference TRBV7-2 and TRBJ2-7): GAGVSQSPSNKVTEKGKDVELRCDPISGHTALYWYRQSLGQGLEFLIYFQGNSAPDKSGLPSDRFSAERTGGSVSTLTIQRTQQEDSAVYLCASSFGAGDTYEQYFGPGTRLTVT.

The CDR3 loop reads CASSQGQGLMRNTEAFF. Here the CDR3 DNA reads TGTGCCAGCAGCCAGGGACAGGGCCTCATGCGGAACACTGAAGCTTTCTTT. This sequence joins TRBV7-8 and TRBJ1-1, with 9 bases identical to TRBD1. Germline assignment: CDR1 SGHVS and CDR2 FQNEAQ. The CDR3 length is 17 residues. V shed 5 bases, J shed 1 base, and the junction held 11 bases outside the gene matches.

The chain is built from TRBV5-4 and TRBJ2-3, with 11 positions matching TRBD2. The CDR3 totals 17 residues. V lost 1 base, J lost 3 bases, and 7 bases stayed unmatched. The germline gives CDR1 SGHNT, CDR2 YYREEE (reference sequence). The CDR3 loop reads CASSLIGTSGSTDTQYF. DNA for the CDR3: TGTGCCAGCAGCTTGATCGGTACTAGCGGGAGTACAGATACGCAGTATTTT. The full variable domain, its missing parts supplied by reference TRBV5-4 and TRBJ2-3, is ETGVTQSPTHLIKTRGQQVTLRCSSQSGHNTVSWYQQALGQGPQFIFQYYREEENGRGNFPPRFSGLQFPNYSSELNVNALELDDSALYLCASSLIGTSGSTDTQYFGPGTRLTVL.

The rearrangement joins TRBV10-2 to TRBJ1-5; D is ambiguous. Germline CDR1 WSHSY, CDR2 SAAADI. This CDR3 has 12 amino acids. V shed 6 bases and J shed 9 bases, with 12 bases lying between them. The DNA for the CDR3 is TGCGCCAGCAGGGCTGTGGGGTTGCCCCAGCATTTT. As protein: CASRAVGLPQHF.

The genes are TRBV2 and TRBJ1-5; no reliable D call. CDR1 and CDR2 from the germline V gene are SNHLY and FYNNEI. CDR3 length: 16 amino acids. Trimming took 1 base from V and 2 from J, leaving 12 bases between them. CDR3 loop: CASSEVGLGGNQPQHF. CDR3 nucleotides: TGTGCCAGCAGTGAAGTGGGGTTAGGCGGCAATCAGCCCCAGCATTTT. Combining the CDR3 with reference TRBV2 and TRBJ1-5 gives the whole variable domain EPEVTQTPSHQVTQMGQEVILRCVPISNHLYFYWYRQILGQKVEFLVSFYNNEISEKSEIFDDQFSVERPDGSNFTLKIRSTKLEDSAMYFCASSEVGLGGNQPQHFGDGTRLSIL.

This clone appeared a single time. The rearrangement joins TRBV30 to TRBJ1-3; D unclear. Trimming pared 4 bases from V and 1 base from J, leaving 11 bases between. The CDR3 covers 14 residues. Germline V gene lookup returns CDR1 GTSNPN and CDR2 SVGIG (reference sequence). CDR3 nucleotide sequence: TGTGCCTGGAACCGTAGGAGTTCTGGAAACACCATATATTTT. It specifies CAWNRRSSGNTIYF.

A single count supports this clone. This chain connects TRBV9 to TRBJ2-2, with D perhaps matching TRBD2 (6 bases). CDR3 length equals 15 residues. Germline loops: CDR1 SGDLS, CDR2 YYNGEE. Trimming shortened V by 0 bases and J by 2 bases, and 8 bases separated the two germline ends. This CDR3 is CASSVELANTGELFF. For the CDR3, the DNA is TGTGCCAGCAGCGTAGAACTAGCCAACACCGGGGAGCTGTTTTTT. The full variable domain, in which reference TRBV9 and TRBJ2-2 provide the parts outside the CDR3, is DSGVTQTPKHLITATGQRVTLRCSPRSGDLSVYWYQQSLDQGLQFLIQYYNGEERAKGNILERFSAQQFPDLHSELNLSSLELGDSALYFCASSVELANTGELFFGEGSRLTVL.

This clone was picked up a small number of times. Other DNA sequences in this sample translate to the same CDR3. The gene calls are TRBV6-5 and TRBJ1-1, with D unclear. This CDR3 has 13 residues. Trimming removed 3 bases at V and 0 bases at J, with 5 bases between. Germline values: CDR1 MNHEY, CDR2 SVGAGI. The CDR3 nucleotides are TGTGCCAGCAGTTATCGGGTGAACACTGAAGCTTTCTTT. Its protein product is CASSYRVNTEAFF.

The CDR3 DNA sequence: TGCGCCAGCAGACGAACGGTTGCGGGAGGGTCCTTCCAAGAGACCCAGTACTTC. Translated, it gives CASRRTVAGGSFQETQYF. J is TRBJ2-5 and V is TRBV5-1; 9 bases line up with TRBD2. This CDR3 region has 18 residues. J gave up 1 base and V 5 bases, and 15 bases lay outside the gene matches. Germline V gene data show CDR1 as SGHRS and CDR2 as YFSETQ. The whole variable domain, filled in from reference TRBV5-1 and TRBJ2-5, reads KAGVTQTPRYLIKTRGQQVTLSCSPISGHRSVSWYQQTPGQGLQFLFEYFSETQRNKGNFPGRFSGRQFSNSRSEMNVSTLELGDSALYLCASRRTVAGGSFQETQYFGPGTRLLVL.